The 23 T cell receptor beta chains in this list originate from one sample, sequenced in a study of cytomegalovirus exposure and HLA in healthy donors. Vbeta (60) and Jbeta (13) primers were used in the PCR. Clones were read by immunoSEQ multiplex PCR, and TCRdb kept only the in-frame ones, dropping some. Listed are 150,000 or so clones; 1.5% to 2% falls within the top ten. Specimen: PBMCs. The receptors were gathered from a woman between 50 and 59 years old in good health and CMV-seronegative.

The chain recombines TRBV7-8 with TRBJ2-7; no clear D gene. V was trimmed by 1 base and J by 0 bases, leaving 7 bases between them. The CDR3 has 14 amino acids. Looked up from germline, CDR1 is SGHVS and CDR2 is FQNEAQ. In nucleotides, the CDR3 is TGTGCCAGCAGCTTAGGGAGATCCTCCTACGAGCAGTACTTC. Protein product: CASSLGRSSYEQYF.

The rearrangement joins TRBV10-3 to TRBJ2-2, with D tentatively TRBD1 (6 bases). V shed 6 bases and J shed 2 bases, with 13 bases lying between them. There are 15 residues in the CDR3. Germline CDR1 reads ENHRY; CDR2 reads SYGVKD. CDR3 residues: CAIRSGQINTGELFF. Written as DNA, the CDR3 is TGTGCCATCAGATCCGGACAGATTAACACCGGGGAGCTGTTTTTT.

The rearrangement links TRBV28 to TRBJ2-7; 8 bases match TRBD2. This CDR3 region has 15 residues. The V gene's germline CDR1 is MDHEN and CDR2 SYDVKM. Trimming took 5 bases from V and 0 from J; bases not matched to a gene: 6. CDR3 DNA sequence: TGTGCCAGCAGTAAAGGACTAGCCGGCTCCTACGAGCAGTACTTC. It is translated as CASSKGLAGSYEQYF.

The rearrangement links TRBV28 to TRBJ2-3; TRBD2 aligns across 8 bases. J gave up 2 bases and V 3 bases, and 19 bases lay outside the gene matches. This CDR3 contains 20 residues. Looked up from germline, CDR1 is MDHEN and CDR2 is SYDVKM. The CDR3 nucleotides are TGTGCCAGCAGTTTCCCTGGGACGTTGTCTAGCGGGCCTTACACAGATACGCAGTATTTT. Translating gives CASSFPGTLSSGPYTDTQYF.

The chain uses TRBV10-3 and TRBJ1-2; 7 positions match TRBD1. Germline values: CDR1 ENHRY, CDR2 SYGVKD. V was clipped by 3 bases and J by 4 bases; unmatched bases: 8. This CDR3 has 15 amino acids. The CDR3 DNA reads TGTGCCATCAGTGAAGAGGGACAGATTATCTATGGCTACACCTTC. This codes for CAISEEGQIIYGYTF.

The rearrangement links TRBV27 to TRBJ2-3; D may be TRBD1 (5 bases). Trimming removed 6 bases from V and 8 bases from J, with 9 bases in between. This CDR3 is built from 11 residues. CDR1 and CDR2 from the germline V gene are MNHEY and SMNVEV (reference sequence). CDR3 DNA: TGTGCCAGCAGGCAGGGATTTACGCAGTATTTT. As protein: CASRQGFTQYF.

This chain joins TRBV29-1 and TRBJ2-7; 7 nucleotides match TRBD2. Germline V gene data show CDR1 as SQVTM and CDR2 as ANQGSEA. The CDR3 is 14 amino acids. V lost 4 bases and J lost 0; bases outside the gene matches: 6. CDR3 nucleotide sequence: TGCAGCGTTGTTGGGGGGGGGATCTCCTACGAGCAGTACTTC. Its translation: CSVVGGGISYEQYF.

The CDR3 bases are TGTGCCAGCAGAACCCCGACAGGAGGTGGGTATGGCTACACCTTC. Amino acid sequence: CASRTPTGGGYGYTF. The V and J genes are TRBV6-1 and TRBJ1-2; TRBD1 might be the D (6 bases). The length of the CDR3 is 15 residues. The germline V gene encodes CDR1 MNHNS and CDR2 SASEGT. Trimming removed 6 bases from V and 5 bases from J, with 19 bases in between.

The chain links TRBV7-9 to TRBJ2-2; 7 bases are a match to TRBD2. J lost 4 bases, V lost 7 bases, and 9 bases had no gene match. Germline V gene data show CDR1 as SEHNR and CDR2 as FQNEAQ (reference sequence). The CDR3 is 15 residues long. CDR3 protein: CASILGGEGTGELFF. DNA of the CDR3: TGTGCCAGCATTCTGGGGGGGGAAGGCACCGGGGAGCTGTTTTTT.

The J gene is TRBJ2-5, the V gene TRBV11-2; D might be TRBD2 (5 bases). The germline CDR1 and CDR2 sequences are SGHAT and FQNNGV. The CDR3 consists of 13 residues. The ends were cut back, 5 bases at V and 2 bases at J, with 9 bases in the middle. CDR3 in amino acids: CASSRGHQETQYF. The CDR3 coding sequence is TGTGCCAGCAGCCGAGGGCATCAAGAGACCCAGTACTTC.

The rearrangement uses TRBV11-1 and TRBJ2-5, with 8 bases that match TRBD2. The CDR3 length is 17 residues. The germline V gene encodes CDR1 SGHAT and CDR2 FQDESV (reference sequence). V dropped 0 bases and J dropped 4; count of bases not matched to a gene: 10. CDR3 amino acids: CASSLAGRGGARETQYF. CDR3 sequence (DNA): TGTGCCAGCAGCTTAGCCGGGAGGGGCGGGGCCAGAGAGACCCAGTACTTC.

This rearrangement joins TRBV2 to TRBJ2-7; no reliable D call. V lost 6 bases and J lost 2, with 5 bases in between. In germline, CDR1 is SNHLY, CDR2 FYNNEI. The CDR3 has 11 amino acids. DNA of the CDR3: TGTGCCAGCAGGTTAGCCTACGAGCAGTACTTC. It encodes CASRLAYEQYF.

This sequence joins TRBV7-9 and TRBJ2-7, with 7 bases that match TRBD2. V lost 4 bases to trimming and J lost 0 bases; unmatched junction nucleotides: 6. The CDR3 is 15 residues long. The V gene's germline CDR1 is SEHNR and CDR2 FQNEAQ (reference sequence). CDR3 DNA: TGTGCCAGCAGCTGGGACTATAAAAGCTCCTACGAGCAGTACTTC. Translating it yields CASSWDYKSSYEQYF.

The J gene is TRBJ1-2, the V gene TRBV6-5; maybe TRBD1 (5 bases). Germline CDR1 and CDR2: MNHEY and SVGAGI. V was pared by 0 bases and J by 4 bases, with 15 bases between. The CDR3 totals 16 residues. The CDR3 protein is CASSYSGGADGYGYTF. Here the CDR3 DNA reads TGTGCCAGCAGTTACTCGGGAGGGGCCGATGGCTATGGCTACACCTTC.

This chain joins TRBV15 and TRBJ1-6; 8 bases map to TRBD1. Looked up from germline, CDR1 is LNHNV and CDR2 is YYDKDF (reference sequence). This CDR3 contains 16 residues. The V segment lost 1 base and the J segment 10 bases; nucleotides outside the gene matches: 9. The CDR3 bases are TGTGCCACCAGCAGAGGTTCAACAGGGGGACAATCACCCCTCCACTTT. Its protein product is CATSRGSTGGQSPLHF. Full variable domain (remainder filled in from reference TRBV15 and TRBJ1-6): DAMVIQNPRYQVTQFGKPVTLSCSQTLNHNVMYWYQQKSSQAPKLLFHYYDKDFNNEADTPDNFQSRRPNTSFCFLDIRSPGLGDTAMYLCATSRGSTGGQSPLHFGNGTRLTVT.

As DNA, the CDR3 is TGTGCCAGCAGTTTTCGGCTGGGGGGTGGCGAGCAGTACTTC. It is translated as CASSFRLGGGEQYF. The J gene is TRBJ2-7, the V gene TRBV28, with D possibly matching TRBD2 (6 bases). The CDR3 is 14 amino acids. The V gene lost 3 bases and the J gene lost 6 bases, with 15 bases spanning the gap. Germline values: CDR1 MDHEN, CDR2 SYDVKM. The full variable domain, with the rest looked up from reference TRBV28 and TRBJ2-7, is DVKVTQSSRYLVKRTGEKVFLECVQDMDHENMFWYRQDPGLGLRLIYFSYDVKMKEKGDIPEGYSVSREKKERFSLILESASTNQTSMYLCASSFRLGGGEQYFGPGTRLTVT.

The chain is built from TRBV7-9 and TRBJ2-7, with 7 bases identical to TRBD2. This CDR3 comprises 15 residues. Germline V lookup: CDR1 SEHNR, CDR2 FQNEAQ (reference sequence). With V trimmed by 5 bases and J by 6 bases, 13 bases remained unmatched. The CDR3 bases are TGTGCCAGCAGCCCTATGGCCGGGACTATAACCGAGCAGTACTTC. Encoded protein: CASSPMAGTITEQYF.

J is TRBJ2-1 and V is TRBV7-2, with unresolved D. This CDR3 is built from 13 residues. CDR1 SGHTA and CDR2 FQGNSA come from the germline V gene. V lost 8 bases and J 0 bases, leaving 8 bases between the germline ends. Written as DNA, the CDR3 is TGTGCCAGCGAACTGAGCTCCTACAATGAGCAGTTCTTC. Translation: CASELSSYNEQFF.

This chain links TRBV4-3 with TRBJ2-3; TRBD2 matches at 9 bases. The ends lost 6 bases at V and 3 bases at J; junction bases unmatched: 10. The CDR3 length is 16 residues. From germline, CDR1 is LGHNA and CDR2 YSLEER. CDR3: CASSPHSGRLTDTQYF. CDR3 coding DNA: TGCGCCAGCAGTCCTCATAGCGGGAGATTGACAGATACGCAGTATTTT.

The chain carries TRBV4-1 and TRBJ2-5; TRBD2 aligns across 10 bases. Germline loops: CDR1 MGHRA, CDR2 YSYEKL. With 1 base clipped from V and 2 bases from J, the junction kept 7 bases outside the gene matches. The CDR3 spans 17 residues. CDR3 coding DNA: TGCGCCAGCAGCCAAGCACTAGCGGGGATTTTACAAGAGACCCAGTACTTC. Translation gives CASSQALAGILQETQYF.

The gene calls are TRBV7-2 and TRBJ2-7; TRBD2 aligns across 9 bases. CDR3 length: 18 residues. Germline-derived CDR1 and CDR2 are SGHTA and FQGNSA. J lost 0 bases, V lost 1 base, and 10 bases had no gene match. The CDR3 here is CASSLVSGGSLGSYEQYF. The CDR3 DNA reads TGTGCCAGCAGCTTAGTTAGCGGGGGCTCCCTTGGCTCCTACGAGCAGTACTTC. The variable domain in full, completed from reference TRBV7-2 and TRBJ2-7, reads GAGVSQSPSNKVTEKGKDVELRCDPISGHTALYWYRQSLGQGLEFLIYFQGNSAPDKSGLPSDRFSAERTGGSVSTLTIQRTQQEDSAVYLCASSLVSGGSLGSYEQYFGPGTRLTVT.

This chain joins TRBV4-3 and TRBJ2-3, with 10 bases that match TRBD2. With V trimmed by 0 bases and J by 6 bases, 9 bases remained unmatched. Germline CDR1 reads LGHNA; CDR2 reads YSLEER. The CDR3 contains 17 residues. CDR3 amino acids: CASSQDLASGGGDTQYF. The CDR3, as DNA: TGCGCCAGCAGCCAAGATTTGGCTAGCGGGGGTGGGGATACGCAGTATTTT.

The genes are TRBV28 and TRBJ2-1; TRBD2 matches 8 bases. With 6 bases clipped from V and 6 bases from J, the junction kept 13 bases outside the gene matches. The CDR3 length is 16 residues. In germline, CDR1 is MDHEN, CDR2 SYDVKM. CDR3 loop: CASSLLSGIRVNEQFF. CDR3 DNA: TGTGCCAGCAGCCTCCTTAGCGGGATAAGGGTCAATGAGCAGTTCTTC.